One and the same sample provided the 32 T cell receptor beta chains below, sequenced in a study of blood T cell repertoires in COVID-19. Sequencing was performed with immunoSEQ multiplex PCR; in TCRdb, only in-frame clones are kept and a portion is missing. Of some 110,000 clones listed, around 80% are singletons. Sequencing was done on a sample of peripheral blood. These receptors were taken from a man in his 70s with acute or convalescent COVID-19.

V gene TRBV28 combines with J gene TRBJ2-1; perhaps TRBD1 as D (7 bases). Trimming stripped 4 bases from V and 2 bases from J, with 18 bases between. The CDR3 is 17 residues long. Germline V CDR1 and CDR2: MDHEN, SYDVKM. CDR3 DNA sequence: TGTGCCAGCAGTTCAACCCCAACAGGGGAGGCCTACAATGAGCAGTTCTTC. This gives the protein CASSSTPTGEAYNEQFF.

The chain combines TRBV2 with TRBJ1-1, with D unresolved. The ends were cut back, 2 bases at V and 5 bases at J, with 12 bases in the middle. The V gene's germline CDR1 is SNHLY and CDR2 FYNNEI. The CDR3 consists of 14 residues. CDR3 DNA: TGTGCCAGCAGTGAAAGACACCCATCGACTGAAGCTTTCTTT. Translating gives CASSERHPSTEAFF.

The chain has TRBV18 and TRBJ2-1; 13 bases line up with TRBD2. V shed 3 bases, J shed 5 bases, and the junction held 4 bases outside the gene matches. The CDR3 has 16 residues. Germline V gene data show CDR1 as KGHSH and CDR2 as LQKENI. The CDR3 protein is CASSPPGTSGNNEQFF. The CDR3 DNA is TGTGCCAGCTCACCGCCCGGGACTAGCGGGAACAATGAGCAGTTCTTC.

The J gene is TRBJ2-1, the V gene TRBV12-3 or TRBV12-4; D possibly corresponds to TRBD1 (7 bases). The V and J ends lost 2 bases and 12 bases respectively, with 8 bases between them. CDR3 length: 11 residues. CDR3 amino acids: CASSLQGGQFF. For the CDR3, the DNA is TGTGCCAGCAGTTTACAGGGGGGGCAGTTCTTC.

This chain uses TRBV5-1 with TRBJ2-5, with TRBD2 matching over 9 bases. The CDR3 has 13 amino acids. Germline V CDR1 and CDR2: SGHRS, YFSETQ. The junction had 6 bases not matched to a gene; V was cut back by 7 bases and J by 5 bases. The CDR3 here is CASRRTSEETQYF. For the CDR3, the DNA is TGCGCCAGCCGCAGGACTAGCGAGGAGACCCAGTACTTC.

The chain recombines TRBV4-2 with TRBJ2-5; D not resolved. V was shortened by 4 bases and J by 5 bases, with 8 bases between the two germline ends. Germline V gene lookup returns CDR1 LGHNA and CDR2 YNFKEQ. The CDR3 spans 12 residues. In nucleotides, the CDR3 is TGTGCCAGCAGCCGAGGAACGGAGACCCAGTACTTC. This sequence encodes CASSRGTETQYF.

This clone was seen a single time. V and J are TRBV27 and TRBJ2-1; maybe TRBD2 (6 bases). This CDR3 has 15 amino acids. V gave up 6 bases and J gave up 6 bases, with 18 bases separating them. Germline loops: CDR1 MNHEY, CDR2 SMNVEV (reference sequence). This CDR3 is CASRGGRGSGNEQFF. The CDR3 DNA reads TGTGCCAGCAGGGGGGGACGGGGTTCGGGCAATGAGCAGTTCTTC.

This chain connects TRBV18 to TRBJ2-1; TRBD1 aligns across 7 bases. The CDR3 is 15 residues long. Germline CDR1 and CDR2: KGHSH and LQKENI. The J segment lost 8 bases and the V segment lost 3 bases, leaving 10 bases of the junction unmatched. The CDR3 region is CASSPTGEGGDEQFF. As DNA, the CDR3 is TGTGCCAGCTCACCCACAGGGGAAGGAGGTGATGAGCAGTTCTTC.

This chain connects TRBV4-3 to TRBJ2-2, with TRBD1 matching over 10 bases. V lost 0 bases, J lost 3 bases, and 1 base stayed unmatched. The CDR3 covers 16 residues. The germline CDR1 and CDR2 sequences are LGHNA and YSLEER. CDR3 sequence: CASSQETGGYTGELFF. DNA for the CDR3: TGCGCCAGCAGCCAAGAGACAGGGGGCTACACCGGGGAGCTGTTTTTT.

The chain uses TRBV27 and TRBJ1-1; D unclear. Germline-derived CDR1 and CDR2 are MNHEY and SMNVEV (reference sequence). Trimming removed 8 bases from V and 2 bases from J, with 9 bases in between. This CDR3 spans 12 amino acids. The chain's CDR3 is CASSRGNTEAFF. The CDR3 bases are TGTGCCAGCTCTCGCGGAAACACTGAAGCTTTCTTT.

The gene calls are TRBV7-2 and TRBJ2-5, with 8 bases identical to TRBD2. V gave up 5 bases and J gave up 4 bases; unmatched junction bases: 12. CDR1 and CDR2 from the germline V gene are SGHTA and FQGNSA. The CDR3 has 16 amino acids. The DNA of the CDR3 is TGTGCCAGCAGCCCTACCTTTAGCGGGGCCGCAGAGACCCAGTACTTC. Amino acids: CASSPTFSGAAETQYF.

The CDR3 loop reads CASSPQESPTDQYF. CDR3 nucleotide sequence: TGTGCCAGCTCACCACAAGAATCGCCCACTGATCAGTACTTC. The chain recombines TRBV18 with TRBJ2-7; D not certain. CDR1 KGHSH and CDR2 LQKENI come from the germline V gene. This CDR3 contains 14 residues. Deletions cut 1 base from V and 10 bases from J, with 17 bases between.

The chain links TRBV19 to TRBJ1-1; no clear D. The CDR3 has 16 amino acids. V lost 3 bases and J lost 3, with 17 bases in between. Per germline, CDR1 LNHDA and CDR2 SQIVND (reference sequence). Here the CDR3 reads CASSMDPLGRDTEAFF. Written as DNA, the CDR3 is TGTGCCAGTAGTATGGACCCCTTGGGGAGGGACACTGAAGCTTTCTTT. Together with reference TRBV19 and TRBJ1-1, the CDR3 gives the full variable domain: DGGITQSPKYLFRKEGQNVTLSCEQNLNHDAMYWYRQDPGQGLRLIYYSQIVNDFQKGDIAEGYSVSREKKESFPLTVTSAQKNPTAFYLCASSMDPLGRDTEAFFGQGTRLTVV.

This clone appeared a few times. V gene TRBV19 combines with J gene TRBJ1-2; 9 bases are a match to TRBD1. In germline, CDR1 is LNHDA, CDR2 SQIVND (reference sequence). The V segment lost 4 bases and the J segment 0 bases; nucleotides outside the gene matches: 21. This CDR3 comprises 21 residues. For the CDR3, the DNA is TGTGCCAGTAGTACTCTGTCCGTGGGACAGGGAGGGAGAACTGCTAACTATGGCTACACCTTC. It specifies CASSTLSVGQGGRTANYGYTF.

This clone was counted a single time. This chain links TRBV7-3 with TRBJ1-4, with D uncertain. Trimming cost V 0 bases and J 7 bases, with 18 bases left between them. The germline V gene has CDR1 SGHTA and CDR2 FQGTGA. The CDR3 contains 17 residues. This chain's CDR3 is CASSLTEKTPRSEKLFF. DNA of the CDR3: TGTGCCAGCAGCTTAACGGAGAAGACCCCGAGATCTGAAAAACTGTTTTTT.

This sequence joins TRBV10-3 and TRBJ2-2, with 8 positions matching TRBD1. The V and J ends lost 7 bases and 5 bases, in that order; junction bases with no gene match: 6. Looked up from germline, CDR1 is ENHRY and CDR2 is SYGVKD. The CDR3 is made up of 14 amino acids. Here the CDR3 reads CAIKSTGDTGELFF. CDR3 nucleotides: TGTGCCATCAAGTCGACAGGGGATACCGGGGAGCTGTTTTTT.

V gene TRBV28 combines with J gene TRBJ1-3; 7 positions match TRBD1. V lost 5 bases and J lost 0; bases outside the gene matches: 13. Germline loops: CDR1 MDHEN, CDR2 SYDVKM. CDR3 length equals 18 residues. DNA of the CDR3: TGTGCCAGCAGTCTCACAGGGGTCCAACCCCACTCTGGAAACACCATATATTTT. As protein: CASSLTGVQPHSGNTIYF.

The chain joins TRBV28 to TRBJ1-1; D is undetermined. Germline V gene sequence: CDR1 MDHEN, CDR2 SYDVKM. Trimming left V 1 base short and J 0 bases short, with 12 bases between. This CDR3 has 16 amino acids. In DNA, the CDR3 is TGTGCCAGCAGTTTATATAGCGGACGTGTGAACACTGAAGCTTTCTTT. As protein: CASSLYSGRVNTEAFF.

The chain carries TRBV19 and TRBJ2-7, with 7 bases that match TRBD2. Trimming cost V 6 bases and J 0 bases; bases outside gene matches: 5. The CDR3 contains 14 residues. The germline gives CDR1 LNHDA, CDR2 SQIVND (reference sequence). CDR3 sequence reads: CASRIQRGSYEQYF. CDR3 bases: TGTGCCAGTAGAATTCAGCGGGGCTCCTACGAGCAGTACTTC.

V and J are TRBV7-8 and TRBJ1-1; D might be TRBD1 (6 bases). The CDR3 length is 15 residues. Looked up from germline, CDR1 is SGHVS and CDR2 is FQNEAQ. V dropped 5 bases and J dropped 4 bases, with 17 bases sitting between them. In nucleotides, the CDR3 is TGTGCCAGCAGCCCCCAGACAGGACGACTCACTGAAGCTTTCTTT. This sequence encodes CASSPQTGRLTEAFF.

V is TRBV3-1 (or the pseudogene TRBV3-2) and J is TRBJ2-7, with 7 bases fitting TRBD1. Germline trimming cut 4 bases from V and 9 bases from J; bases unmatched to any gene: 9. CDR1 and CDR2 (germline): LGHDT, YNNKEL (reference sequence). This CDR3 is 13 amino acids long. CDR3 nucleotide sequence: TGTGCCAGCAGCCGACAGACAGGGTCGGGGCAGTACTTC. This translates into CASSRQTGSGQYF.

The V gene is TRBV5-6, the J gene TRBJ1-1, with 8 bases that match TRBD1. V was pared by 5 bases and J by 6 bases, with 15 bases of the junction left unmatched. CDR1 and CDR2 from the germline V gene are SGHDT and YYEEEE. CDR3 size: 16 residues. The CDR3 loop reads CASRVTGVPSVAEAFF. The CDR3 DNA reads TGTGCCAGCAGGGTGACAGGGGTCCCCTCTGTAGCTGAAGCTTTCTTT.

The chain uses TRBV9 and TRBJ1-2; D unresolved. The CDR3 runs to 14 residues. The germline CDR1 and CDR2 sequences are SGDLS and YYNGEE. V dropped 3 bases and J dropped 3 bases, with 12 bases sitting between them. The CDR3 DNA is TGTGCCAGCAGCGCGTCCCCTTCCGACTATGGCTACACCTTC. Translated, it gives CASSASPSDYGYTF.

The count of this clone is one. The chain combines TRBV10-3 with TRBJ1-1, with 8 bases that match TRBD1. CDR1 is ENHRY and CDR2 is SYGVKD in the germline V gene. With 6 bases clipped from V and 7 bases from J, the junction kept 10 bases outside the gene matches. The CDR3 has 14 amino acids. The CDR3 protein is CAISPGQGSVEAFF. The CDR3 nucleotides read TGTGCCATCAGCCCCGGACAGGGTTCGGTTGAAGCTTTCTTT.

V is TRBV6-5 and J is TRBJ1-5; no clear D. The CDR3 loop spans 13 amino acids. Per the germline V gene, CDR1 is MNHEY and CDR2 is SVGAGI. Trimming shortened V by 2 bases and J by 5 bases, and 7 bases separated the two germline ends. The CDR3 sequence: CASSYGPDQPQHF. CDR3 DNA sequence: TGTGCCAGCAGTTACGGTCCAGATCAGCCCCAGCATTTT.

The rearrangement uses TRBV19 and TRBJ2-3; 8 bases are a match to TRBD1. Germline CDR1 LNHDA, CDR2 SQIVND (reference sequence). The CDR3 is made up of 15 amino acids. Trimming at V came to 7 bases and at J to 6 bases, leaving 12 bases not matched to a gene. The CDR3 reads CASKAQGAVLDTQYF. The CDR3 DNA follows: TGTGCCAGTAAAGCGCAGGGGGCGGTATTGGATACGCAGTATTTT.

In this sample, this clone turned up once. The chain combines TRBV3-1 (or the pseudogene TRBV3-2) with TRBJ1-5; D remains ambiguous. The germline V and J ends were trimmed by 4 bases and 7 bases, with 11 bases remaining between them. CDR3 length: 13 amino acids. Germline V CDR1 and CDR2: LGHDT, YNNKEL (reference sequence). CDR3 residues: CASSRSEFQPQHF. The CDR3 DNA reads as TGTGCCAGCAGCCGGTCGGAGTTCCAGCCCCAGCATTTT.

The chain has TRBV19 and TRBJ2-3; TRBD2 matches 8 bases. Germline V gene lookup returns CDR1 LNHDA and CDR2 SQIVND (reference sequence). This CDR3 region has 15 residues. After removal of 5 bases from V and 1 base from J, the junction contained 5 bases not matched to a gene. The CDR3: CASSFSGDRTDTQYF. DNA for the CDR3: TGTGCCAGTAGTTTTAGCGGGGACCGCACAGATACGCAGTATTTT. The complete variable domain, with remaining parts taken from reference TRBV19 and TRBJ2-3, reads DGGITQSPKYLFRKEGQNVTLSCEQNLNHDAMYWYRQDPGQGLRLIYYSQIVNDFQKGDIAEGYSVSREKKESFPLTVTSAQKNPTAFYLCASSFSGDRTDTQYFGPGTRLTVL.

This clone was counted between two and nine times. This CDR3 is CASSSPGLETQYF. The CDR3, as DNA: TGTGCCAGCAGTTCACCGGGACTGGAGACCCAGTACTTC. The chain links TRBV6-5 to TRBJ2-5; D is possibly TRBD2 (6 bases). Germline-derived CDR1 and CDR2 are MNHEY and SVGAGI. V lost 4 bases and J lost 5, with 11 bases in between. The CDR3 extends over 13 amino acids.

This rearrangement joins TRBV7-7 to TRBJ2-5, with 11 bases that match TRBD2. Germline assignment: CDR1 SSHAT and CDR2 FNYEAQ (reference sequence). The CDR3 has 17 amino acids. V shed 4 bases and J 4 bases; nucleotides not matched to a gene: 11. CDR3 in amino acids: CASSSLPGTSGSETQYF. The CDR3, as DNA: TGTGCCAGCAGCTCTTTGCCGGGGACTAGCGGCTCAGAGACCCAGTACTTC.

CDR3 in DNA: TGTGCCAGCATCCCTAATGACAGGGGGTCCACCGGGGAGCTGTTTTTT. Protein: CASIPNDRGSTGELFF. The chain links TRBV21-1 to TRBJ2-2; the DNA was not used to check the table's D call, TRBD1. TRBV21-1 is a known pseudogene. The CDR3 loop spans 16 amino acids.

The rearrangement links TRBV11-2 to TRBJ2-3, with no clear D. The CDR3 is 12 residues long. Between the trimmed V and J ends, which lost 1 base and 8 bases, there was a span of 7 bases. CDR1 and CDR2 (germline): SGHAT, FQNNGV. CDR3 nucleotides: TGTGCCAGCAGCTTAGGTTTGGCTACGCAGTATTTT. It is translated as CASSLGLATQYF.